Listed here is a single T cell receptor beta chain. The target antigen is unknown. A second PCR of 7 to 11 cycles used a sample-barcoded 5' primer and a J-beta primer mix. Every single cDNA molecule received a tag from a template-switch adaptor with 12 random nucleotides. Using its own MiXCR run on the 5' RACE reads, TCRdb lists one record per CDR3 protein. The table has about a million distinct CDR3 sequences, roughly 50% seen once. Total RNA, at least 6 micrograms per sample, came from PBMCs. This sample is drawn from a study of blood T cells in healthy people across ages. Study-level results: While age rose, TCR beta diversity per million T cells dropped in a roughly linear way.

In germline, CDR1 is DFQATT, CDR2 SNEGSKA (reference sequence). Losses at the gene ends were 3 bases for V and 0 bases for J; bases not matched to a gene: 3. The CDR3 contains 14 residues. The source is a woman in her fifties or sixties in good health. The sequenced sample consisted of blood. The J gene is TRBJ2-7, the V gene TRBV20-1; 9 bases are shared with TRBD2. The CDR3: CSASPSGASYEQYF. The CDR3 bases are TGCAGTGCTAGCCCTAGCGGGGCCTCCTACGAGCAGTACTTC.